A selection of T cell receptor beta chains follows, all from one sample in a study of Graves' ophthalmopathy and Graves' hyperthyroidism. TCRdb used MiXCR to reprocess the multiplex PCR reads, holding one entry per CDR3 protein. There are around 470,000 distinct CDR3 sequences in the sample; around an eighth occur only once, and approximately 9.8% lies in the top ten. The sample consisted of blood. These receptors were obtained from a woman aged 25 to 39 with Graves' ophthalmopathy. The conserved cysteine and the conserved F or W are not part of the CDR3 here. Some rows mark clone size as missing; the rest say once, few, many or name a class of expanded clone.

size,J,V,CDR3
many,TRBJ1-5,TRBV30,AWSVRRTGGNQPQH
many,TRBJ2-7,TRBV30,AWSAPPRGLYEQY
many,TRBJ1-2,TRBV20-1,SAKRDRVLGYT
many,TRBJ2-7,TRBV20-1,SATVDGTVYEQY
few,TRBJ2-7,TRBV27,ASSGQGINEQY
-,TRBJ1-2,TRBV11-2,ASSTRQGGGYT
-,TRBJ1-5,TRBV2,ASTEGGQSLRSNQPQR
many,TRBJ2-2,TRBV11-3,ASSFKAGWTGELF
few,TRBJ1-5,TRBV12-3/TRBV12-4,ASSPGGTGFSQPQH
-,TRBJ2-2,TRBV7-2,ASSLPQGGTGELF
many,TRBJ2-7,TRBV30,AWSEAHGEQY
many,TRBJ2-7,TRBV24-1,ATSDFGQGLSYEQY
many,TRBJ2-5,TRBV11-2,ASSALTSGSYQETQY
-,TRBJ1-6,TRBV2,ASSLSSQGSPLH
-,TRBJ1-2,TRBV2,ASSEEGRSGGYT
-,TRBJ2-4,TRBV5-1,ASSLAPAGVAKNIKY
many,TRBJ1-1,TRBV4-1,ASSQEGLEAF
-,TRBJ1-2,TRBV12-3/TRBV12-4,ASSLFLGGDQGYT
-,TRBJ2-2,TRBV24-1,ATSDPGPDTGDLF
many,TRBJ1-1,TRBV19,ASSIVGRVVDTEAF
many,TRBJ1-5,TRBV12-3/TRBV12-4,ASRERDRGPYSNQPQH
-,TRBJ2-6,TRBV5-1,ASSLGRPSSGANVLT
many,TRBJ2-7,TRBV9,ASSVAGETWNEQY
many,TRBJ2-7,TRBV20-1,SARGSLAVHEQY
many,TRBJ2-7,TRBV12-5,ASGLVLRSSYEQY
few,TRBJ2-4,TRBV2,ASSEVRGLAKNIKY
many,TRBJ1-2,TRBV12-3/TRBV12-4,ASSPTARAHYGYT
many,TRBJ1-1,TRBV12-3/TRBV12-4,ASSPRETRAAF
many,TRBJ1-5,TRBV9,ASSVGGGTGQPQH
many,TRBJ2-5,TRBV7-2,ASSRSGQAQETQY
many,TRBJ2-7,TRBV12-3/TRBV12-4,ASRELRDSEQY
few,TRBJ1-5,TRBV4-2,ASSQAGQMNQPQH
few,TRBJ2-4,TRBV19,ASSPWYGKNIQY
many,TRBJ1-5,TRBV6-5,ASSYAGGQPQH
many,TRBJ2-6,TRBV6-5,ASSYLFTDSGANVLT
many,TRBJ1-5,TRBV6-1,ASRPGTSNQPQH
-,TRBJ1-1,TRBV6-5,ASSYRLGVGTEAF
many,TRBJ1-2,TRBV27,ASSRQGAGYGYT
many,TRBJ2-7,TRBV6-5,PSSYSGDRGEQY
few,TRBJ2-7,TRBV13,ASSLGGGLAGYEQY
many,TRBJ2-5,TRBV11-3,ASKGTDEETQY
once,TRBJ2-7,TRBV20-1,SAPGLAGGREQY
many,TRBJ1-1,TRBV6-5,ASSSPRDRANTEAF
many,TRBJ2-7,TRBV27,ASSFSYNVHYEQY
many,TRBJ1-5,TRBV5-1,ASSLDGDRQRSNQPQH
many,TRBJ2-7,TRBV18,ASSLSGTGYEQY
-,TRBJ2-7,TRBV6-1,ASPLPQAAYEQY
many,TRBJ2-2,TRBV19,ASSIGSGLANFRGTGELF
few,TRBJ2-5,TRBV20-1,SADSGGAETQY
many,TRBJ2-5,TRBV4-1,ASSQDSETQY
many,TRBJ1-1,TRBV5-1,ASSFPGLTTISEAF
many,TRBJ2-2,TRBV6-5,ASSNLVAGELF
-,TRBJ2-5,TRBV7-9,ASSFITAKETQY
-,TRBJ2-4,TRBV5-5,ASSLGPESNIQY